The present entry profiles one TCR beta chain with its context. This entry is derived from a study of blood T cell repertoires in COVID-19. As for the study in general: From the United States, Italy and Spain came samples of acute and convalescent COVID-19. In each case, the material was cDNA or gDNA derived from T cells, B-cell-depleted T cells, or PBMCs.

V lost 10 bases and J 10 bases, leaving 19 bases between the germline ends. The CDR3 totals 12 residues. Source study methods: Reference gene primer amplification in the assay estimated nucleated cell counts. The repertoire was sequenced with immunoSEQ multiplex PCR; TCRdb's copy has only in-frame clones and lacks some. V, J and clone size are taken as reported in that table, and D and trimming were inferred from the DNA itself. The data show fewer than 400,000 clones, with 85% seen just once and roughly 3.7% held by the top ten. The source is a woman under 30 with acute or convalescent COVID-19. V gene TRBV12-3 or TRBV12-4 combines with J gene TRBJ1-1; unclear D gene. The sample consisted of peripheral blood. CDR3 protein: CATSILPGRAFF. CDR3 sequence (DNA): TGTGCCACCTCCATTCTACCGGGAAGAGCTTTCTTT.